The next 17 T cell receptor beta chains were all read from a single sample in a study of cytomegalovirus exposure and HLA in healthy donors. A multiplex PCR was run with 60 Vbeta primers and 13 Jbeta primers. Produced via immunoSEQ multiplex PCR; TCRdb's table is partial and in-frame only. This sample carries 70,000 to 90,000 clones, around three quarters of them seen once, and the ten largest clones take around 10%. The sequencing input was PBMCs. The source of these receptors is a male donor in good health and CMV-seropositive.

This rearrangement joins TRBV28 to TRBJ2-2; 8 bases agree with TRBD2. The CDR3 totals 15 residues. V shed 5 bases, J shed 2 bases, and the junction held 4 bases outside the gene matches. Germline CDR1 MDHEN, CDR2 SYDVKM. CDR3 bases: TGTGCCAGCAGTCTAGCGGGCCTAAACACCGGGGAGCTGTTTTTT. It specifies CASSLAGLNTGELFF.

This clone has just a few counts. The chain couples TRBV6-5 to TRBJ1-5, with 7 bases that match TRBD1. The germline V gene encodes CDR1 MNHEY and CDR2 SVGAGI. The CDR3 length is 15 residues. With 0 bases clipped from V and 11 bases from J, the junction kept 10 bases outside the gene matches. Here the CDR3 reads CASSYSRDSQTAQHF. In DNA form, the CDR3 reads TGTGCCAGCAGTTACTCAAGGGACAGCCAAACGGCCCAGCATTTT.

This clone was observed a few times. The rearrangement links TRBV6-1 to TRBJ2-7, with 9 bases that match TRBD1. V trimming: 5 bases; J trimming: 2 bases; junction bases outside the gene matches: 4. Germline CDR1 is MNHNS and CDR2 is SASEGT. The length of the CDR3 is 14 residues. CDR3 residues: CASSWTGATYEQYF. The CDR3 bases are TGTGCCAGCAGTTGGACAGGGGCTACCTACGAGCAGTACTTC.

This clone was seen more than once but under ten times. This chain uses TRBV11-2 with TRBJ2-5, with a tentative D call TRBD2 (6 bases). The germline V gene encodes CDR1 SGHAT and CDR2 FQNNGV. The ends were cut back, 1 base at V and 2 bases at J, with 11 bases in the middle. The CDR3 totals 15 residues. CDR3 amino acids: CASSLGLADQETQYF. CDR3 DNA sequence: TGTGCCAGCAGCTTAGGTTTAGCGGATCAAGAGACCCAGTACTTC.

The chain is built from TRBV2 and TRBJ2-2; D is uncertain. CDR1 is SNHLY and CDR2 is FYNNEI in the germline V gene. V lost 6 bases and J lost 4, with 12 bases in between. The CDR3 contains 14 residues. CDR3 sequence reads: CASRVQVLTGELFF. Here the CDR3 DNA reads TGTGCCAGCAGGGTCCAGGTCCTCACCGGGGAGCTGTTTTTT.

The chain carries TRBV18 and TRBJ2-5; TRBD1 matches 9 bases. The end of the DNA fits TRBJ2-7 better, so the J call may be wrong. The CDR3 totals 14 residues. Per germline, CDR1 KGHSH and CDR2 LQKENI. CDR3 bases: TGTGCCAGCTCAGTTTCGGGACAGGGCTACGAGCAGTACTTC. Residues: CASSVSGQGYEQYF.

Only one count was recorded for this clone. The chain links TRBV5-6 to TRBJ2-6; 10 bases fit TRBD1. With 2 bases clipped from V and 1 base from J, the junction kept 9 bases outside the gene matches. Looked up from germline, CDR1 is SGHDT and CDR2 is YYEEEE. The CDR3 extends over 19 amino acids. For the CDR3, the DNA is TGTGCCAGCAGCTTCACGCGACAGGGGGCTCTTTCTGGGGCCAACGTCCTGACTTTC. This sequence encodes CASSFTRQGALSGANVLTF.

The chain couples TRBV7-2 to TRBJ2-7; 9 bases are a match to TRBD2. Germline trimming cut 5 bases from V and 5 bases from J; bases unmatched to any gene: 13. This CDR3 comprises 16 residues. Germline CDR1 SGHTA, CDR2 FQGNSA. CDR3 amino acids: CASSRRGLATSDEQYF. CDR3 sequence (DNA): TGTGCCAGCAGCCGACGAGGACTAGCGACTTCTGACGAGCAGTACTTC.

The CDR3 loop is CASSIGQGPVNEKLFF. In nucleotides, the CDR3 is TGTGCCAGTAGCATCGGACAGGGCCCCGTCAATGAAAAACTGTTTTTT. This sequence joins TRBV19 and TRBJ1-4; 8 nucleotides line up with TRBD1. This CDR3 region has 16 residues. Per germline, CDR1 LNHDA and CDR2 SQIVND (reference sequence). The ends lost 6 bases at V and 5 bases at J; junction bases unmatched: 11.

The chain carries TRBV11-2 and TRBJ1-6; D might be TRBD1 (5 bases). The germline V gene has CDR1 SGHAT and CDR2 FQNNGV. This CDR3 contains 14 residues. With 0 bases removed from V and 10 bases from J, the gap between germline ends came to 10 bases. As DNA, the CDR3 is TGTGCCAGCAGCTTAGATCAGGGAAGCTCACCCCTCCACTTT. Amino acids: CASSLDQGSSPLHF. The whole variable domain, remainder taken from reference TRBV11-2 and TRBJ1-6, is EAGVAQSPRYKIIEKRQSVAFWCNPISGHATLYWYQQILGQGPKLLIQFQNNGVVDDSQLPKDRFSAERLKGVDSTLKIQPAKLEDSAVYLCASSLDQGSSPLHFGNGTRLTVT.

A remark on this clone: Other nucleotide sequences from this sample produce the same CDR3. The chain uses TRBV29-1 and TRBJ2-7, with a weak D call TRBD1 (6 bases). CDR3 length: 11 residues. Trimming removed 5 bases at V and 3 bases at J, with 8 bases between. Germline assignment: CDR1 SQVTM and CDR2 ANQGSEA. The CDR3 is CSVKQGYEQYF. The CDR3 region has the DNA TGCAGCGTTAAACAGGGCTACGAGCAGTACTTC.

The chain employs TRBV21-1 and TRBJ2-3; TRBD2 was called by the table and not checked on the DNA. TRBV21-1 is given as a pseudogene. The CDR3 is made up of 18 amino acids. The CDR3 spells CASSKGGSGGTSTDTQYF. The CDR3 region has the DNA TGTGCCAGCAGCAAAGGTGGTAGCGGGGGGACTAGCACAGATACGCAGTATTTT.

The chain links TRBV27 to TRBJ1-4; D uncertain. V lost 3 bases, J lost 3 bases, and 11 bases lay in between. The CDR3 is 15 residues long. Per the germline V gene, CDR1 is MNHEY and CDR2 is SMNVEV (reference sequence). This CDR3 is CASSFRSSPNEKLFF. Here the CDR3 DNA reads TGTGCCAGCAGTTTCCGATCAAGCCCTAATGAAAAACTGTTTTTT. The complete variable domain, with remaining parts taken from reference TRBV27 and TRBJ1-4, reads EAQVTQNPRYLITVTGKKLTVTCSQNMNHEYMSWYRQDPGLGLRQIYYSMNVEVTDKGDVPEGYKVSRKEKRNFPLILESPSPNQTSLYFCASSFRSSPNEKLFFGSGTQLSVL.

The chain joins TRBV7-2 to TRBJ2-7, with D possibly matching TRBD2 (7 bases). Germline values: CDR1 SGHTA, CDR2 FQGNSA. This CDR3 is 16 amino acids long. Trimming shortened V by 5 bases and J by 1 base, and 18 bases separated the two germline ends. The chain's CDR3 is CASSPRGATGSYEQYF. CDR3 in DNA: TGTGCCAGCAGCCCCCGGGGGGCCACAGGGTCCTACGAGCAGTACTTC.

Only one count was recorded for this clone. This chain uses TRBV7-6 with TRBJ2-1; D may be TRBD2 (5 bases). The germline gives CDR1 SGHVS, CDR2 FNYEAQ. V was cut by 1 base and J by 10 bases, with 17 bases left in between. This CDR3 contains 15 residues. CDR3 DNA: TGTGCCAGCAGCTTAGATCTGAGTTCTGCGGGCGAGCAGTTCTTC. This translates into CASSLDLSSAGEQFF.

V gene TRBV7-2 combines with J gene TRBJ2-5; 8 nucleotides agree with TRBD1. J lost 1 base, V lost 6 bases, and 13 bases had no gene match. This CDR3 is built from 17 residues. The germline V gene has CDR1 SGHTA and CDR2 FQGNSA. CDR3 in amino acids: CASSRDRSGTGQETQYF. The CDR3 DNA reads as TGTGCCAGCAGTAGAGATCGATCCGGGACAGGCCAAGAGACCCAGTACTTC.

The chain employs TRBV11-2 and TRBJ1-4, with 7 bases fitting TRBD1. Unmatched junction bases numbered 5, after V lost 4 bases and J lost 0 bases. CDR1 is SGHAT and CDR2 is FQNNGV in the germline V gene. This CDR3 is 16 amino acids long. CDR3 sequence (DNA): TGTGCCAGCAGCTCATACAGGGGAGCAACTAATGAAAAACTGTTTTTT. Translating it yields CASSSYRGATNEKLFF.